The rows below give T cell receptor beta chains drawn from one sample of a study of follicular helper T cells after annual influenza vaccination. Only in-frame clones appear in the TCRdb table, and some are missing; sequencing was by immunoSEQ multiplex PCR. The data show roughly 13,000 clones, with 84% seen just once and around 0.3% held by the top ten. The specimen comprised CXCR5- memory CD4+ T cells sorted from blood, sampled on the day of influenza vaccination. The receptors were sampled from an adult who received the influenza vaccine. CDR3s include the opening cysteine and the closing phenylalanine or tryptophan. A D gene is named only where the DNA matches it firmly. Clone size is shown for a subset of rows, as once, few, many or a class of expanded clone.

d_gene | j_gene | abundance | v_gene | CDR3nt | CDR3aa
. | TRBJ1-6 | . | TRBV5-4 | TGTGCCAGCAGCTTACTCTCCGCGGGTAATTCACCCCTCCACTTT | CASSLLSAGNSPLHF
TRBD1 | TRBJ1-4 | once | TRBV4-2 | TGTGCCAGCAGCCAGGACAGGGGAAGTGAAAAACTGTTTTTT | CASSQDRGSEKLFF
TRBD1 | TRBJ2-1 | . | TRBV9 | TGTGCCAGCAGCGTCGGACAGGGGAGAGGAGATGAGCAGTTCTTC | CASSVGQGRGDEQFF
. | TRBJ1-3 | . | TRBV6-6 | TGTGCCAGCAGTTACTCGACCCAGGGGTCTGGAAACACCATATATTTT | CASSYSTQGSGNTIYF
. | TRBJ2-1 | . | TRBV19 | TGTGCCAGTAGTATAGATCGGGGCAGCTCATCCTACAATGAGCAGTTCTTC | CASSIDRGSSSYNEQFF
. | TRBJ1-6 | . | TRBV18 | TGTGCCAGCTCATGGTCCGGGGATAATTCACCCCTCCACTTT | CASSWSGDNSPLHF
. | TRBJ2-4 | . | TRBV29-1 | TGCAGCGTTGAAGGCCTTTTGGGTACAGGCCCCGCCAAAAACATTCAGTACTTC | CSVEGLLGTGPAKNIQYF
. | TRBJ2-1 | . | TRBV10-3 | TGTGCCTCTTCAGACTACAATGAGCAGTTCTTC | CASSDYNEQFF
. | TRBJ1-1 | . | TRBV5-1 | TGCGCCAGCAGCCGGAATTACAGCCTAATATTT | CASSRNYSLIF
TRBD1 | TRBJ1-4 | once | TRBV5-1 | TGCGCCAGCAGCGACCGTACAGGGGGCGCTGGGGAAAAACTGTTTTTT | CASSDRTGGAGEKLFF
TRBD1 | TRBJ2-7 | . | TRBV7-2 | TGTGCCAGCAGCTTGGGACAGGGAAGGCGCGAGCAGTACTTC | CASSLGQGRREQYF
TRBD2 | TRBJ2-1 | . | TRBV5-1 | TGCGCCAGCAGCCCCAAGACTAGCGGATACAATGAGCAGTTCTTC | CASSPKTSGYNEQFF
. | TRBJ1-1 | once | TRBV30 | TGTGCCTGGGCTCTCGGTGGGTCGAACACTGAAGCTTTCTTT | CAWALGGSNTEAFF
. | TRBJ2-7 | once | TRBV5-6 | TGTGCCAGCAGCTTGGATGTAGGGGTCCACGAGCAGTACTTC | CASSLDVGVHEQYF
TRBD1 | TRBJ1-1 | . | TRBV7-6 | TGTGCCAGCAGGGACCCTCTCGGGACAGGGACGGCGGAAGCTTTCTTT | CASRDPLGTGTAEAFF
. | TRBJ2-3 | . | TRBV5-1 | TGCGCCAGCAGCTTGGTAGGCCAGACAGATACGCAGTATTTT | CASSLVGQTDTQYF
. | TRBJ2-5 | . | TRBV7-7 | TGTGCCAGCTCCCAGCTCCCGGGGGCAGGGGAGACCCAGTACTTC | CASSQLPGAGETQYF
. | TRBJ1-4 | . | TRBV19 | TGTGCCAGTAAGCCACAGGGAACCACTAATGAAAAACTGTTTTTT | CASKPQGTTNEKLFF
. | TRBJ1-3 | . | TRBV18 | TGTGCCAGCTCACCACAGGGGTCTGGAAACACCATATATTTT | CASSPQGSGNTIYF
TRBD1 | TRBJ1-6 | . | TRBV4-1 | TGCGCCAGCAGCCTAGGACAGGGTCTTCGTTCACCCCTCCACTTT | CASSLGQGLRSPLHF
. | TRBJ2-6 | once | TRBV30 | TGTGCCTGGGTCCTAAAAATATCTGGGGCCAACGTCCTGACTTTC | CAWVLKISGANVLTF
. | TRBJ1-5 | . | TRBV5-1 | TGCGCCAGCAGCTTGGAGCCCGATCAGCCCCAGCATTTT | CASSLEPDQPQHF
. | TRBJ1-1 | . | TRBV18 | TGTGCCAGCTCACCAACAGGGTTGAACACTGAAGCTTTCTTT | CASSPTGLNTEAFF
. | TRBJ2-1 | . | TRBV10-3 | TGTGCCATCAGTGAGGACAATGAGCAGTTCTTC | CAISEDNEQFF
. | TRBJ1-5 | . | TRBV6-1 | TGTGCCAGCAGTGAGAATTTACTCCTCAATCAGCCCCAGCATTTT | CASSENLLLNQPQHF
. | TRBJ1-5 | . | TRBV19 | TGTGCCAGTAGATATTCCACAAATAGCAATCAGCCCCAGCATTTT | CASRYSTNSNQPQHF
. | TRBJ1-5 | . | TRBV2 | TGTGCTAGCAGAGGCAGCGAACAGCCCCAGCATTTT | CASRGSEQPQHF
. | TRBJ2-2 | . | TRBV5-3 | TGTGCCAGAAGCTTGGACAGGGGAGGCACCGGGGAGCTGTTTTTT | CARSLDRGGTGELFF
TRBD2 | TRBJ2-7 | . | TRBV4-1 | TGCGCCAGCAGCCAAGATTGGCGGGGGGGCAAAAACGAGCAGTACTTC | CASSQDWRGGKNEQYF
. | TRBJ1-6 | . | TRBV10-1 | TGCGCCAGCAGTGAGAGCTATAATTCACCCCTCCACTTT | CASSESYNSPLHF
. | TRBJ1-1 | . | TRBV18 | TGTGCCAGCTCACCCCAGACAGGTATGAACACTGAAGCTTTCTTT | CASSPQTGMNTEAFF
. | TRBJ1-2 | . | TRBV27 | TGTGCCAGCAGGTCGTCCGGGAGCTATGGCTACACCTTC | CASRSSGSYGYTF
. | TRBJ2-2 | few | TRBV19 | TGTGCCAGTAGTTTGAGGGGAACCGGGGAGCTGTTTTTT | CASSLRGTGELFF
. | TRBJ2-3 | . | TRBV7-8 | TGTGCCAGCAGCCCCGCCCCCGTCTCAGATACGCAGTATTTT | CASSPAPVSDTQYF
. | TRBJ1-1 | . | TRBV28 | TGTGCCAGCAGCCGGAAGACTGAAGCTTTCTTT | CASSRKTEAFF
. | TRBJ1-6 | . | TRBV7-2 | TGTGCCAGCAGCTTAGAAAGGCCAGGGGAATCACCCCTCCACTTT | CASSLERPGESPLHF
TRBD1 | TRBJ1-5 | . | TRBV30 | TGTGCCTGGAGTCGGGACAGGGACGGCAATCAGCCCCAGCATTTT | CAWSRDRDGNQPQHF
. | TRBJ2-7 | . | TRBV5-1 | TGCGCCAGCAGCTTGGACAGGGCGACGTCAGGCGAGCAGTACTTC | CASSLDRATSGEQYF
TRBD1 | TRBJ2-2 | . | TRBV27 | TGTGCCAGCAGAACAGGGGAGAACACCGGGGAGCTGTTTTTT | CASRTGENTGELFF
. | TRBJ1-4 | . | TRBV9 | TGTGCCAGCAGCACCCGGCCCGGGGAAGGGGAAAAACTGTTTTTT | CASSTRPGEGEKLFF
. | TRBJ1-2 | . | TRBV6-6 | TGTGCCAGCAGTTACTCGATGCAGGGGAACTATGGCTACACCTTC | CASSYSMQGNYGYTF
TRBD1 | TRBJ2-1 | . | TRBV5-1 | TGCGCCAGCAGATTAGGGGGCTTGCCCTACAATGAGCAGTTCTTC | CASRLGGLPYNEQFF
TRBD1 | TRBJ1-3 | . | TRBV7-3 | TGTGCCAGCAGCCAGACAGGGGCGTCTGGAAACACCATATATTTT | CASSQTGASGNTIYF
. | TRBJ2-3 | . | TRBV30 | TGTGCCTGGAGTAGGGAGTACCACACAGATACGCAGTATTTT | CAWSREYHTDTQYF
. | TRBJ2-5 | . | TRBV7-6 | TGTGCCAGCAGCTTACGGGGGAAAGAGACCCAGTACTTC | CASSLRGKETQYF
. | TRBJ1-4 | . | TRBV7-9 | TGTGCCAGCAGCTTACGAGAAAAACTGTTTTTT | CASSLREKLFF
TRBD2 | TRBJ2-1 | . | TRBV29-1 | TGCAGCGTTGAGAGCGGGGGGTTCCCCTACAATGAGCAGTTCTTC | CSVESGGFPYNEQFF
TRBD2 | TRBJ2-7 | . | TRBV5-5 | TGTGCCAGCAGTGGGACTAGCGCCACCTACGAGCAGTACTTC | CASSGTSATYEQYF
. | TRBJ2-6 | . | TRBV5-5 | TGTGCCAGCAGCTTGGCGGCGGGGGCTCCTGGGGCCAACGTCCTGACTTTC | CASSLAAGAPGANVLTF
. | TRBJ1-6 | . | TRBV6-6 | TGTGCCAGCAGTTACTCTCCACAGCTCTCCTCACCCCTCCACTTT | CASSYSPQLSSPLHF
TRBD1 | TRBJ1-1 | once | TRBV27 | TGTGCCAGCAGTCTCCTGACAGGGACGGGAGAGGCTTTCTTT | CASSLLTGTGEAFF
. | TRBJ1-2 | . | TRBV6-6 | TGTGCCAGCAGCTCCGGGACCGCTCCCTATGGCTACACCTTC | CASSSGTAPYGYTF
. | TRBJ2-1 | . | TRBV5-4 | TGTGCCAGCAGCTTGTATGTGACAGCCTCCTACAATGAGCAGTTCTTC | CASSLYVTASYNEQFF